This TCR beta chain was found in a study of shared clonotypes between healthy human individuals. The ends lost 6 bases at V and 6 bases at J; junction bases unmatched: 6. Germline V lookup: CDR1 SSHAT, CDR2 FNYEAQ (reference sequence). There are 13 residues in the CDR3. Produced via immunoSEQ multiplex PCR; TCRdb's table is partial and in-frame only. The table lists approximately 840,000 clones, roughly 96% of them singletons. Terminally differentiated effector memory CD45RA+ cells were excluded by CCR7 positive selection of CD45RO-negative cells. The rearrangement uses TRBV7-7 and TRBJ2-7; 9 bases align to TRBD1. The specimen sequenced was naive CD8+ T cells sorted from blood. The sequence was collected from a man aged 30-40 years in good health. CDR3: CASSFGTGFEQYF. CDR3 DNA sequence: TGTGCCAGCAGTTTCGGGACAGGGTTCGAGCAGTACTTC.